The following is a T cell receptor beta chain sequence with its context. TCRdb re-called the 5' RACE reads and gives one entry per CDR3 protein, without DNA. The sample has over 200,000 distinct CDR3 sequences, and its top ten clones hold around 1.5%. This entry is derived from a study of monozygotic twins with inflammatory bowel disease. This CDR3 comprises 13 residues. Germline V lookup: CDR1 ENHRY, CDR2 SYGVKD. Source material: blood. This clonotype originated in a human donor with ulcerative colitis or Crohn's disease, or a healthy co-twin of an affected twin (not recorded which). The rearrangement uses TRBV10-3 and TRBJ2-7; TCRdb lists TRBD1, though no DNA is available to test this call. The CDR3 region is CAISGDGTYEQYF.